This section outlines one TCR beta chain sequence together with its context. The CDR3 covers 13 residues. Germline V gene lookup returns CDR1 LGHDT and CDR2 YNNKEL (reference sequence). Between the trimmed V and J ends, which lost 0 bases and 4 bases, there was a span of 7 bases. Participant ages covered about 18 to 89 years across 25 or so US areas. In assigning cohorts, the study relied on participant-reported clinical history. As processed by the authors: Estimated nucleated cell counts came from reference gene primer amplification. Repertoires were generated with immunoSEQ multiplex PCR, while TCRdb's copy carries only in-frame clones and drops some. The V and J calls and clone size were taken over from that table, and D and trimming were inferred from the DNA. The data hold about 220,000 clones, with more than 80% observed a single time. The sample comes from a study of blood T cell repertoires in COVID-19. Study background: Sources were T cells, B-cell-depleted T cells, or PBMCs; the material itself was cDNA or gDNA.

This TCR was recovered from a woman in her thirties or forties with acute COVID-19. This rearrangement joins TRBV3-1 (or the pseudogene TRBV3-2) to TRBJ2-7; no firm D call. Source material: PBMCs or T cells enriched from blood (not recorded which). The DNA for the CDR3 is TGTGCCAGCAGCCAAGAGAACCGGTACGAGCAGTACTTC. Translating it yields CASSQENRYEQYF.